Below, 31 T cell receptor beta chains from the same sample are listed, as sequenced in a study of graft-versus-host responses after intestinal transplantation. Method: immunoSEQ multiplex PCR; TCRdb's copy keeps in-frame clones and lacks some. The table includes about 70,000 clones, roughly 94% detected once. These receptors' antigens are unknown. The source material was unstimulated CD8+ T cells sorted from spleen or lymph node cells, sampled before intestinal transplant. The receptors shown here come from a human donor who received an intestinal transplant.

The V and J genes are TRBV6-5 and TRBJ1-5; 9 bases align to TRBD1. The J segment lost 5 bases and the V segment lost 5 bases, leaving 4 bases of the junction unmatched. Germline assignment: CDR1 MNHEY and CDR2 SVGAGI. This CDR3 has 14 residues. The CDR3 loop reads CASSIRQGDQPQHF. As DNA, the CDR3 is TGTGCCAGCAGTATCCGACAGGGGGATCAGCCCCAGCATTTT.

This rearrangement joins TRBV28 to TRBJ2-1; 7 nucleotides match TRBD2. In germline, CDR1 is MDHEN, CDR2 SYDVKM. Trimming cost V 3 bases and J 2 bases; bases outside gene matches: 4. This CDR3 is built from 15 residues. The CDR3 protein is CASSFLAETYNEQFF. The DNA of the CDR3 is TGTGCCAGCAGTTTTCTAGCGGAAACCTACAATGAGCAGTTCTTC.

The chain recombines TRBV19 with TRBJ1-3; 7 bases are shared with TRBD1. CDR3 size: 15 residues. J lost 2 bases, V lost 2 bases, and 3 bases had no gene match. Germline V gene lookup returns CDR1 LNHDA and CDR2 SQIVND (reference sequence). The CDR3 spells CASSIPQGAGNTIYF. The CDR3 DNA reads TGTGCCAGTAGTATACCGCAGGGGGCTGGAAACACCATATATTTT.

This clone has more than one count but fewer than ten. The gene calls are TRBV19 and TRBJ1-4; D gene unclear. The CDR3 is 15 amino acids. Looked up from germline, CDR1 is LNHDA and CDR2 is SQIVND (reference sequence). V dropped 3 bases and J dropped 2 bases, with 10 bases sitting between them. The CDR3 nucleotides are TGTGCCAGTAGTATGGAGGTTTGGACTAATGAAAAACTGTTTTTT. Amino acid sequence: CASSMEVWTNEKLFF.

This chain's CDR3 is CASSLSTAPRAEAFF. The CDR3 DNA reads TGTGCCAGCAGTTTATCGACGGCTCCAAGGGCTGAAGCTTTCTTT. The chain uses TRBV27 and TRBJ1-1; D gene ambiguous. V dropped 0 bases and J dropped 6 bases, with 14 bases sitting between them. The CDR3 is 15 residues long. Germline V gene lookup returns CDR1 MNHEY and CDR2 SMNVEV (reference sequence).

The CDR3 region has the DNA TGTGCCAGCAGTGGACCAGGGTCGGGGACCACTGAAGCTTTCTTT. Translation: CASSGPGSGTTEAFF. The gene calls are TRBV27 and TRBJ1-1; D is possibly TRBD1 (5 bases). The CDR3 spans 15 residues. V was trimmed by 5 bases and J by 4 bases, leaving 17 bases between them. Germline CDR1 and CDR2: MNHEY and SMNVEV (reference sequence).

This chain joins TRBV5-4 and TRBJ2-1, with D maybe TRBD2 (5 bases). CDR1 and CDR2 from the germline V gene are SGHNT and YYREEE (reference sequence). The CDR3 has 15 residues. Deletions cut 5 bases from V and 4 bases from J, with 16 bases between. The CDR3 region has the DNA TGTGCCAGCAGACTGAAGGGAGAGGGATACAATGAGCAGTTCTTC. Its translation is CASRLKGEGYNEQFF.

V and J are TRBV27 and TRBJ2-3; possibly TRBD2 for D (6 bases). The germline gives CDR1 MNHEY, CDR2 SMNVEV (reference sequence). V was shortened by 8 bases and J by 1 base, with 19 bases between the two germline ends. The CDR3 is made up of 16 amino acids. CDR3 sequence (DNA): TGTGCCAGCTCCAAGAGAGGGCCTAGCGGCACAGATACGCAGTATTTT. Translated: CASSKRGPSGTDTQYF.

This chain connects TRBV6-1 to TRBJ1-1, with D possibly TRBD1 on 6 matching bases. V was pared by 4 bases and J by 0 bases, with 21 bases between. Germline-derived CDR1 and CDR2 are MNHNS and SASEGT. CDR3 length: 18 residues. The DNA of the CDR3 is TGTGCCAGCAGTGTCCGTCGATGGACAGAGCACATGAACACTGAAGCTTTCTTT. Its protein product is CASSVRRWTEHMNTEAFF.

The V gene is TRBV4-1, the J gene TRBJ2-7; 9 bases line up with TRBD2. With V trimmed by 5 bases and J by 4 bases, 15 bases remained unmatched. CDR1 MGHRA and CDR2 YSYEKL come from the germline V gene. The CDR3 runs to 17 residues. DNA of the CDR3: TGCGCCAGCAGCACCTCTATAATGACTAGCGGTGGGTACGAGCAGTACTTC. This translates into CASSTSIMTSGGYEQYF.

V and J are TRBV28 and TRBJ2-7; TRBD2 is a possible D gene (6 bases). Germline V gives CDR1 MDHEN, CDR2 SYDVKM. The CDR3 is made up of 14 amino acids. With 5 bases removed from V and 0 bases from J, the gap between germline ends came to 11 bases. CDR3 sequence (DNA): TGTGCCAGCAGTCCCCTAGCGAACTCCTACGAGCAGTACTTC. Translated: CASSPLANSYEQYF.

This sequence joins TRBV13 and TRBJ2-4; D uncertain. Germline lookup yields CDR1 PRHDT and CDR2 FYEKMQ (reference sequence). V dropped 4 bases and J dropped 0 bases, with 7 bases sitting between them. This CDR3 contains 14 residues. The CDR3 here is CASSYGIAKNIQYF. CDR3 sequence (DNA): TGTGCCAGCAGCTATGGGATAGCCAAAAACATTCAGTACTTC.

The chain is built from TRBV4-1 and TRBJ2-7; tentative D call: TRBD2 (5 bases). Trimming stripped 4 bases from V and 6 bases from J, with 13 bases between. This CDR3 comprises 13 residues. Looked up from germline, CDR1 is MGHRA and CDR2 is YSYEKL. The CDR3 DNA sequence: TGCGCCAGCAGCCCTATTAGGGCGGGCGAGCAGTACTTC. This gives the protein CASSPIRAGEQYF.

The chain joins TRBV19 to TRBJ2-1; D may be TRBD2 (6 bases). The CDR3 has 16 residues. Germline V gene sequence: CDR1 LNHDA, CDR2 SQIVND (reference sequence). Trimming removed 3 bases at V and 4 bases at J, with 16 bases between. The CDR3 here is CASSILASWGYNEQFF. CDR3 in DNA: TGTGCCAGTAGTATCCTAGCGTCCTGGGGGTACAATGAGCAGTTCTTC.

V gene TRBV19 combines with J gene TRBJ1-2; D ambiguous. Trimming took off 2 bases at V and 4 bases at J, with 8 bases between the two ends. CDR1 is LNHDA and CDR2 is SQIVND in the germline V gene (reference sequence). This CDR3 is 13 amino acids long. CDR3 sequence: CASSIWETYGYTF. The CDR3 DNA reads TGTGCCAGTAGTATATGGGAAACCTATGGCTACACCTTC.

V is TRBV5-4 and J is TRBJ2-7, with 8 bases that match TRBD1. The V segment lost 0 bases and the J segment 3 bases; nucleotides outside the gene matches: 2. The V gene's germline CDR1 is SGHNT and CDR2 YYREEE (reference sequence). The CDR3 contains 14 residues. The CDR3 sequence is CASSLGTGYYEQYF. Here the CDR3 DNA reads TGTGCCAGCAGCTTGGGGACAGGGTACTACGAGCAGTACTTC. The entire variable domain, with the rest obtained from reference TRBV5-4 and TRBJ2-7, is as follows: ETGVTQSPTHLIKTRGQQVTLRCSSQSGHNTVSWYQQALGQGPQFIFQYYREEENGRGNFPPRFSGLQFPNYSSELNVNALELDDSALYLCASSLGTGYYEQYFGPGTRLTVT.

V is TRBV28 and J is TRBJ1-4; D may be TRBD1 (6 bases). The ends were cut back, 2 bases at V and 7 bases at J, with 11 bases in the middle. CDR1 is MDHEN and CDR2 is SYDVKM in the germline V gene. The CDR3 has 14 amino acids. CDR3: CASSLLGQSEKLFF. CDR3 sequence (DNA): TGTGCCAGCAGTTTACTGGGACAAAGTGAAAAACTGTTTTTT.

The rearrangement uses TRBV7-8 and TRBJ1-5; D perhaps matches TRBD1 (6 bases). The CDR3 length is 14 residues. Germline assignment: CDR1 SGHVS and CDR2 FQNEAQ. V was trimmed by 7 bases and J by 7 bases, leaving 17 bases between them. The CDR3 region is CASNPGALFQPQHF. For the CDR3, the DNA is TGTGCCAGCAACCCGGGGGCATTATTCCAGCCCCAGCATTTT.

The chain couples TRBV27 to TRBJ2-5, with 9 bases that match TRBD1. The last part of the DNA fits TRBJ2-7 better; the J call may be wrong. The length of the CDR3 is 14 residues. Germline-derived CDR1 and CDR2 are MNHEY and SMNVEV (reference sequence). CDR3 loop: CASSASGTGIEQYF. DNA for the CDR3: TGTGCCAGCAGTGCTTCCGGGACAGGGATCGAGCAGTACTTC.

This rearrangement joins TRBV15 to TRBJ1-1, with D unresolved. Between the trimmed V and J ends, which lost 3 bases and 4 bases, there was a span of 9 bases. Germline loops: CDR1 LNHNV, CDR2 YYDKDF (reference sequence). The length of the CDR3 is 13 residues. CDR3 in DNA: TGTGCCACCAGCAGTCAGGTGAGCACTGAAGCTTTCTTT. It encodes CATSSQVSTEAFF.

The J gene is TRBJ2-7, the V gene TRBV10-3, with D hard to call. The V gene lost 0 bases and the J gene lost 2 bases, with 14 bases spanning the gap. This CDR3 is built from 16 residues. CDR1 and CDR2 (germline): ENHRY, SYGVKD. The CDR3 DNA follows: TGTGCCATCAGTGAGTCGGTGGCAGATCTTACCTACGAGCAGTACTTC. It specifies CAISESVADLTYEQYF.

The chain combines TRBV30 with TRBJ1-5; TRBD1 might be the D (5 bases). V lost 3 bases, J lost 9 bases, and 18 bases lay in between. This CDR3 region has 14 residues. The germline V gene encodes CDR1 GTSNPN and CDR2 SVGIG (reference sequence). Written as DNA, the CDR3 is TGTGCCTGGAGCGCAGGGCTGCGGGGGGTGCCCCAGCATTTT. This gives the protein CAWSAGLRGVPQHF.

The chain employs TRBV5-6 and TRBJ1-2; 8 bases map to TRBD1. The trim removed 6 bases at V and 8 bases at J, leaving 12 bases unmatched. CDR3 size: 14 residues. CDR1 and CDR2 (germline): SGHDT, YYEEEE. The CDR3 nucleotides are TGTGCCAGCACCCCAACCGGACAGGGAAAGGGCTACACCTTC. It translates to CASTPTGQGKGYTF.

The chain uses TRBV19 and TRBJ1-1; D call uncertain. V was shortened by 0 bases and J by 8 bases, with 10 bases between the two germline ends. The CDR3 contains 13 residues. Germline-derived CDR1 and CDR2 are LNHDA and SQIVND (reference sequence). The CDR3 sequence is CASSIDREEEAFF. In DNA form, the CDR3 reads TGTGCCAGTAGTATAGATCGGGAGGAGGAAGCTTTCTTT. The full variable domain, in which reference TRBV19 and TRBJ1-1 provide the parts outside the CDR3, is DGGITQSPKYLFRKEGQNVTLSCEQNLNHDAMYWYRQDPGQGLRLIYYSQIVNDFQKGDIAEGYSVSREKKESFPLTVTSAQKNPTAFYLCASSIDREEEAFFGQGTRLTVV.

This chain uses TRBV27 with TRBJ2-1; possibly TRBD2 for D (6 bases). Germline CDR1 reads MNHEY; CDR2 reads SMNVEV (reference sequence). This CDR3 has 15 residues. Trimming shortened V by 0 bases and J by 9 bases, and 15 bases separated the two germline ends. The CDR3 spells CASSLSRNPGGEQFF. CDR3 DNA sequence: TGTGCCAGCAGTTTATCGAGGAACCCCGGGGGTGAGCAGTTCTTC.

The rearrangement joins TRBV6-1 to TRBJ2-7; TRBD1 is a possible D gene (5 bases). Between the trimmed V and J ends, which lost 7 bases and 3 bases, there was a span of 16 bases. Germline V gene data show CDR1 as MNHNS and CDR2 as SASEGT. There are 14 residues in the CDR3. CDR3 sequence: CASITQGRVYEQYF. The CDR3 bases are TGTGCCAGCATCACTCAGGGAAGGGTCTACGAGCAGTACTTC.

CDR3 sequence: CASSLGAGYNEQFF. The CDR3 coding sequence is TGTGCCAGCAGCCTGGGGGCGGGCTACAATGAGCAGTTCTTC. The V and J genes are TRBV7-6 and TRBJ2-1, with D perhaps matching TRBD1 (6 bases). V lost 5 bases to trimming and J lost 3 bases, with 11 bases between them. Germline V gene lookup returns CDR1 SGHVS and CDR2 FNYEAQ. This CDR3 is built from 14 residues.

The genes are TRBV9 and TRBJ1-6; TRBD1 might be the D (5 bases). Germline V gene sequence: CDR1 SGDLS, CDR2 YYNGEE. The V gene lost 2 bases and the J gene lost 0 bases, with 6 bases spanning the gap. The CDR3 contains 15 residues. The CDR3 protein is CASSVGGSYNSPLHF. CDR3 DNA sequence: TGTGCCAGCAGCGTCGGGGGCTCCTATAATTCACCCCTCCACTTT. Full variable domain (rest looked up from reference TRBV9 and TRBJ1-6): DSGVTQTPKHLITATGQRVTLRCSPRSGDLSVYWYQQSLDQGLQFLIQYYNGEERAKGNILERFSAQQFPDLHSELNLSSLELGDSALYFCASSVGGSYNSPLHFGNGTRLTVT.

The chain links TRBV29-1 to TRBJ2-7, with 9 nucleotides matching TRBD1. Trimming at V came to 2 bases and at J to 3 bases, leaving 2 bases not matched to a gene. The CDR3 sequence is 13 residues long. CDR1 is SQVTM, CDR2 ANQGSEA, per germline. CDR3 protein: CSVESGQGYEQYF. The CDR3 DNA follows: TGCAGCGTTGAATCGGGACAGGGCTACGAGCAGTACTTC.

The chain uses TRBV4-1 and TRBJ2-7; D uncertain. CDR1 and CDR2 (germline): MGHRA, YSYEKL. The CDR3 extends over 13 amino acids. Trimming removed 1 base from V and 2 bases from J, with 6 bases in between. The CDR3 DNA reads as TGCGCCAGCAGCCAAGCACAAACCTACGAGCAGTACTTC. Translation: CASSQAQTYEQYF.

The chain is built from TRBV11-2 and TRBJ1-1; D ambiguous. Germline-derived CDR1 and CDR2 are SGHAT and FQNNGV. The V gene lost 0 bases and the J gene lost 0 bases, with 11 bases spanning the gap. This CDR3 is 16 amino acids long. The DNA of the CDR3 is TGTGCCAGCAGCTTAGAAGGGTCAGTCCTGAACACTGAAGCTTTCTTT. It yields the protein CASSLEGSVLNTEAFF.